This T cell receptor (beta chain) is from a study of CD8+CD57+ T cells in acquired aplastic anemia. Study information: Quantities of DNA derived from sorted CD4+ and CD8+ cells averaged 3.2 ug.

Genomic DNA, the template, was used for profiling of the TCR beta VDJ and CDR3. A single record per CDR3 protein comes from TCRdb applying MiXCR to the reads. The sample contains about half a million distinct CDR3 sequences, less than 35% of which appear only once. The CDR3 runs 14 residues. The junction had 5 bases not matched to a gene; V was cut back by 3 bases and J by 1 base. The V gene's germline CDR1 is DFQATT and CDR2 SNEGSKA (reference sequence). Only a few counts were recorded for this clonotype. Patients who underwent sequencing had shown CD8+CD57+ cell expansion by flow cytometry. V gene TRBV20-1 combines with J gene TRBJ2-5, with 7 bases fitting TRBD2. The receptor comes from a human donor with aplastic anemia. Sequencing was carried out using sorted CD4+, CD8+, or CD8+CD57+ T cells (not recorded which) from PBMCs. The CDR3 loop reads CSASGRGTQETQYF. Written as DNA, the CDR3 is TGCAGTGCTAGTGGGCGGGGGACCCAAGAGACCCAGTACTTC.